The rows below give T cell receptor beta chains drawn from one sample of a study of siplizumab effects on memory and regulatory T cells. Data came from immunoSEQ multiplex PCR; TCRdb stores just in-frame clones and leaves some out. The sample consists of over 80,000 clones, approximately 88% of them appearing once. Sequences were obtained from Tregs sorted from blood. These receptors were obtained from a human donor in good health. CDR3s include the opening cysteine and the closing phenylalanine or tryptophan. D genes are given only for firm matches. The listing skips clone size in some rows; elsewhere it reads once, few, many or a size class.

D gene: .
J gene: TRBJ1-2
V gene: TRBV7-9
clone size: .
CDR3 DNA: TGTGCCAGCAGCTTCGACCTAGCAAGAACTAACTATGGCTACACCTTC
CDR3 protein: CASSFDLARTNYGYTF

D gene: TRBD1
J gene: TRBJ2-2
V gene: TRBV6-5
clone size: .
CDR3 DNA: TGTGCCAGCAGAGGACAGGGGTACACCGGGGAGCTGTTTTTT
CDR3 protein: CASRGQGYTGELFF

D gene: .
J gene: TRBJ1-1
V gene: TRBV2
clone size: .
CDR3 DNA: TGTGCCAGCGCGGGACCTCCCGGCACTGAAGCTTTCTTT
CDR3 protein: CASAGPPGTEAFF

D gene: TRBD2
J gene: TRBJ2-2
V gene: TRBV9
clone size: .
CDR3 DNA: TGTGCCAGCAGCGGACTAGCGGCGAACACCGGGGAGCTGTTTTTT
CDR3 protein: CASSGLAANTGELFF

D gene: .
J gene: TRBJ2-3
V gene: TRBV5-1
clone size: .
CDR3 DNA: TGCGCCAGCAGCTTGGGTCTAGCAACAGATACGCAGTATTTT
CDR3 protein: CASSLGLATDTQYF

D gene: TRBD2
J gene: TRBJ2-3
V gene: TRBV5-6
clone size: .
CDR3 DNA: TGTGCCAGCAGCTTGGGACTAGCGGCAGATACGCAGTATTTT
CDR3 protein: CASSLGLAADTQYF

D gene: .
J gene: TRBJ2-7
V gene: TRBV6-5
clone size: once
CDR3 DNA: TGTGCCAGCAGTGACCGGGACTCGTACGAGCAGTACTTC
CDR3 protein: CASSDRDSYEQYF

D gene: TRBD1
J gene: TRBJ1-2
V gene: TRBV6-5
clone size: .
CDR3 DNA: TGTGCCAGCAGCCCCGGGACAGGGATTAGTGGCTACACCTTC
CDR3 protein: CASSPGTGISGYTF

D gene: TRBD1
J gene: TRBJ1-2
V gene: TRBV6-5
clone size: .
CDR3 DNA: TGTGCCAGCAGGGGACAGGGATGGGATGGCTACACCTTC
CDR3 protein: CASRGQGWDGYTF

D gene: .
J gene: TRBJ1-2
V gene: TRBV18
clone size: .
CDR3 DNA: TGTGCCAGCTCGCCGGGAACGAACTATGGCTACACCTTC
CDR3 protein: CASSPGTNYGYTF

D gene: .
J gene: TRBJ2-5
V gene: TRBV7-6
clone size: .
CDR3 DNA: TGTGCCAGCAGCTTAGGACAGTACCGGGCCCCGAATGAAGAGACCCAGTACTTC
CDR3 protein: CASSLGQYRAPNEETQYF

D gene: TRBD2
J gene: TRBJ2-3
V gene: TRBV6-6
clone size: .
CDR3 DNA: TGTGCCAGCAGTTACGGACTAGCGGGGGGCACAGATACGCAGTATTTT
CDR3 protein: CASSYGLAGGTDTQYF

D gene: .
J gene: TRBJ2-7
V gene: TRBV25-1
clone size: .
CDR3 DNA: TGTGCCAGCAGGGACCCCTGGGACGGTGAGTACGAGCAGTACTTC
CDR3 protein: CASRDPWDGEYEQYF

D gene: TRBD2
J gene: TRBJ2-1
V gene: TRBV7-9
clone size: .
CDR3 DNA: TGTGCCAGCAGCTTACGGCGGCTAGCGGGGGGAAATGAGCAGTTCTTC
CDR3 protein: CASSLRRLAGGNEQFF

D gene: .
J gene: TRBJ1-3
V gene: TRBV18
clone size: .
CDR3 DNA: TGTGCCAGCTCACCAGGGCCGATAAACACCATATATTTT
CDR3 protein: CASSPGPINTIYF

D gene: TRBD2
J gene: TRBJ2-1
V gene: TRBV4-2
clone size: .
CDR3 DNA: TGTGCCAGCAGCCAAAGCGGGAACTCCTACAATGAGCAGTTCTTC
CDR3 protein: CASSQSGNSYNEQFF

D gene: .
J gene: TRBJ2-7
V gene: TRBV6-1
clone size: .
CDR3 DNA: TGTGCCAGCAGAGGGACGGACCCCTACGAGCAGTACTTC
CDR3 protein: CASRGTDPYEQYF

D gene: .
J gene: TRBJ1-5
V gene: TRBV2
clone size: .
CDR3 DNA: TGTGCCAGCAGCAAAATCTCGGAGAATCAGCCCCAGCATTTT
CDR3 protein: CASSKISENQPQHF

D gene: .
J gene: TRBJ2-7
V gene: TRBV7-2
clone size: .
CDR3 DNA: TGTGCCAGCAGCAAACAGCAGGGATCAGACGAGCAGTACTTC
CDR3 protein: CASSKQQGSDEQYF

D gene: .
J gene: TRBJ2-1
V gene: TRBV6-5
clone size: .
CDR3 DNA: TGTGCCAGCAGTTCGCGGATGAATGAGCAGTTCTTC
CDR3 protein: CASSSRMNEQFF

D gene: TRBD2
J gene: TRBJ2-3
V gene: TRBV5-5
clone size: .
CDR3 DNA: TGTGCCAGCAGCTTCCTCCTAGCGGGAGATACGCAGTATTTT
CDR3 protein: CASSFLLAGDTQYF

D gene: TRBD2
J gene: TRBJ2-5
V gene: TRBV9
clone size: .
CDR3 DNA: TGTGCCAGCAGCGTAGGAACTAGCGGGGGGCTGGGGGAGACCCAGTACTTC
CDR3 protein: CASSVGTSGGLGETQYF

D gene: .
J gene: TRBJ1-2
V gene: TRBV7-9
clone size: .
CDR3 DNA: TGTGCCAGCAGCTTAGGAGCAGGGCGTGGCTACACCTTC
CDR3 protein: CASSLGAGRGYTF

D gene: TRBD2
J gene: TRBJ2-3
V gene: TRBV11-2
clone size: .
CDR3 DNA: TGTGCCAGCGCCGGAGCGGGGGGCCCCCTGAGCGCAGATACGCAGTATTTT
CDR3 protein: CASAGAGGPLSADTQYF

D gene: .
J gene: TRBJ2-1
V gene: TRBV7-9
clone size: .
CDR3 DNA: TGTGCCAGCAGCTTAGTTTTGGGGGGTGAGCAGTTCTTC
CDR3 protein: CASSLVLGGEQFF

D gene: .
J gene: TRBJ2-2
V gene: TRBV19
clone size: .
CDR3 DNA: TGTGCCAGTAACCATCGGGGAAGGCTCCCCGGGGAGCTGTTTTTT
CDR3 protein: CASNHRGRLPGELFF

D gene: TRBD1
J gene: TRBJ2-7
V gene: TRBV7-9
clone size: .
CDR3 DNA: TGTGCCAGCAGCCCGGGACAGGGGATATCAGTTTCCTACGAGCAGTACTTC
CDR3 protein: CASSPGQGISVSYEQYF

D gene: .
J gene: TRBJ2-7
V gene: TRBV18
clone size: .
CDR3 DNA: TGTGCCAGCTCTCTTAGTCGGACGCAGGGTTTACACGAGCAGTACTTC
CDR3 protein: CASSLSRTQGLHEQYF

D gene: .
J gene: TRBJ2-5
V gene: TRBV5-1
clone size: .
CDR3 DNA: TGCGCCAGCAGCTTCCCGGGCGAGACCCAGTACTTC
CDR3 protein: CASSFPGETQYF

D gene: TRBD2
J gene: TRBJ2-3
V gene: TRBV9
clone size: .
CDR3 DNA: TGTGCCAGCAGCGTAGCCAGCGGGGGTAGAACAGATACGCAGTATTTT
CDR3 protein: CASSVASGGRTDTQYF

D gene: TRBD1
J gene: TRBJ2-1
V gene: TRBV18
clone size: .
CDR3 DNA: TGTGCCAGCTCACCACCGGGGACAGGCGCCTTAGGCTACAATGAGCAGTTCTTC
CDR3 protein: CASSPPGTGALGYNEQFF

D gene: TRBD2
J gene: TRBJ2-3
V gene: TRBV2
clone size: .
CDR3 DNA: TGTGCCAGCAGTCGGACTAGCGGGGGGGGTCTTGATACGCAGTATTTT
CDR3 protein: CASSRTSGGGLDTQYF

D gene: TRBD2
J gene: TRBJ2-3
V gene: TRBV7-8
clone size: .
CDR3 DNA: TGTGCCAGCAGCTCCCCACTAGCGGGGGGTAGCACAGATACGCAGTATTTT
CDR3 protein: CASSSPLAGGSTDTQYF

D gene: .
J gene: TRBJ2-5
V gene: TRBV5-6
clone size: .
CDR3 DNA: TGTGCCAGCAGCACAGAGTACCAAGAGACCCAGTACTTC
CDR3 protein: CASSTEYQETQYF

D gene: TRBD1
J gene: TRBJ1-3
V gene: TRBV18
clone size: .
CDR3 DNA: TGTGCCAGCTCCCCGACAGGGTTCTCTGGAAACACCATATATTTT
CDR3 protein: CASSPTGFSGNTIYF

D gene: .
J gene: TRBJ2-6
V gene: TRBV6-5
clone size: .
CDR3 DNA: TGTGCCAGCAGAAGGAGCTCTGGGGCCAACGTCCTGACTTTC
CDR3 protein: CASRRSSGANVLTF

D gene: TRBD1
J gene: TRBJ1-2
V gene: TRBV6-5
clone size: .
CDR3 DNA: TGTGCCAGCAGTTTCAACAGGGGGGATGGCTACACCTTC
CDR3 protein: CASSFNRGDGYTF

D gene: TRBD1
J gene: TRBJ2-6
V gene: TRBV4-1
clone size: .
CDR3 DNA: TGCGCCAGCAGCCCTAGCCGGACAGGGCGGACCGCTGGGGCCAACGTCCTGACTTTC
CDR3 protein: CASSPSRTGRTAGANVLTF

D gene: .
J gene: TRBJ1-1
V gene: TRBV4-3
clone size: .
CDR3 DNA: TGCGCCAGCAGCCAAGATGACACGACTGAAGCTTTCTTT
CDR3 protein: CASSQDDTTEAFF